The 32 T cell receptor beta chains below were found in one sample sequenced in a study of blood T cell repertoires in COVID-19 (dated by TCRdb to the early 2020s). Libraries were constructed by the immunoSEQ multiplex PCR assay. In TCRdb, the immuneACCESS table is reduced to in-frame sequences with V and J assigned. These tables do not hold every clone; where another copy was compared, an unresolved V gene accounts for under half, and the others remain unexplained. The sample records roughly 81,000 clones, roughly 86% of which are singletons. Over 5% of the sample is in the top ten clones. Material for sequencing was peripheral blood. These receptors all come from a man in his forties with acute or convalescent COVID-19.

The chain joins TRBV11-2 to TRBJ1-1; D unresolved. Trimming stripped 0 bases from V and 4 bases from J, with 9 bases between. The CDR3 has 14 residues. Germline CDR1 and CDR2: SGHAT and FQNNGV. Written as DNA, the CDR3 is TGTGCCAGCAGCTTAGATCCGGGAGCCACTGAAGCTTTCTTT. Its translation is CASSLDPGATEAFF.

The chain uses TRBV11-3 and TRBJ2-1; 9 positions agree with TRBD1. This CDR3 comprises 15 residues. Germline V CDR1 and CDR2: SGHNT, YENEEA. V lost 5 bases and J lost 8; bases outside the gene matches: 10. CDR3 DNA sequence: TGTGCCAGCAGCCCCCGGGGGACAGGGTATGATGAGCAGTTCTTC. It codes for CASSPRGTGYDEQFF.

This chain joins TRBV19 and TRBJ2-1; D remains ambiguous. Trimming stripped 6 bases from V and 6 bases from J, with 9 bases between. CDR1 and CDR2 from the germline V gene are LNHDA and SQIVND (reference sequence). The CDR3 covers 12 residues. The CDR3 nucleotides are TGTGCCAGTAGGGGCGACATCAATGAGCAGTTCTTC. Its protein is CASRGDINEQFF.

The chain combines TRBV7-9 with TRBJ2-5; weak D call: TRBD2 (5 bases). V was trimmed by 5 bases and J by 5 bases, leaving 12 bases between them. This CDR3 has 13 residues. The germline CDR1 and CDR2 sequences are SEHNR and FQNEAQ (reference sequence). Written as DNA, the CDR3 is TGTGCCAGCAGCCCTGGGGAGAGTGAGACCCAGTACTTC. Its protein is CASSPGESETQYF. The whole variable domain, filled in from reference TRBV7-9 and TRBJ2-5, reads DTGVSQNPRHKITKRGQNVTFRCDPISEHNRLYWYRQTLGQGPEFLTYFQNEAQLEKSRLLSDRFSAERPKGSFSTLEIQRTEQGDSAMYLCASSPGESETQYFGPGTRLLVL.

In DNA, the CDR3 is TGTGCCACCCTTGGACTACGGGGCTACAATGAGCAGTTCTTC. The encoded protein is CATLGLRGYNEQFF. The V gene is TRBV6-5, the J gene TRBJ2-1; tentatively, D is TRBD2 (6 bases). Trimming shortened V by 10 bases and J by 3 bases, and 16 bases separated the two germline ends. The CDR3 contains 14 residues. Germline CDR1 reads MNHEY; CDR2 reads SVGAGI.

V is TRBV7-9 and J is TRBJ2-1; D possibly corresponds to TRBD2 (5 bases). Germline V gene data show CDR1 as SEHNR and CDR2 as FQNEAQ (reference sequence). V lost 1 base and J 3 bases, leaving 13 bases between the germline ends. The CDR3 length is 16 residues. CDR3 sequence (DNA): TGTGCCAGCAGCTTAGGTCCAGGACTCAACTACAATGAGCAGTTCTTC. This sequence encodes CASSLGPGLNYNEQFF.

This chain uses TRBV27 with TRBJ2-2; D is perhaps TRBD1 (5 bases). Trimming cost V 3 bases and J 6 bases, with 8 bases left between them. The CDR3 runs to 13 residues. CDR1 is MNHEY, CDR2 SMNVEV, per germline (reference sequence). The CDR3 nucleotides read TGTGCCAGCAGTTTGCAGGGCCCCGGGGAGCTGTTTTTT. Translating gives CASSLQGPGELFF.

This clone was recorded only once. The gene calls are TRBV5-6 and TRBJ1-2; 10 bases map to TRBD1. The CDR3 extends over 17 amino acids. Looked up from germline, CDR1 is SGHDT and CDR2 is YYEEEE. Trimming at V came to 3 bases and at J to 6 bases, leaving 14 bases not matched to a gene. Written as DNA, the CDR3 is TGTGCCAGCAGCTCCGGTAGACTCGGGACAGGGGTCAATGGCTACACCTTC. Encoded protein: CASSSGRLGTGVNGYTF.

This chain links TRBV4-3 with TRBJ1-1, with D hard to call. V dropped 3 bases and J dropped 7 bases, with 12 bases sitting between them. CDR1 and CDR2 from the germline V gene are LGHNA and YSLEER. This CDR3 has 13 amino acids. DNA for the CDR3: TGCGCCAGCAGCCATTTCTCGAGCGGTGAAGCTTTCTTT. This encodes CASSHFSSGEAFF.

The chain couples TRBV6-5 to TRBJ2-7, with a weak D call TRBD2 (5 bases). The germline gives CDR1 MNHEY, CDR2 SVGAGI. CDR3 length: 13 amino acids. The V gene lost 8 bases and the J gene lost 3 bases, with 14 bases spanning the gap. CDR3 in amino acids: CASSGAVGYEQYF. The CDR3 DNA reads TGTGCCAGCTCCGGAGCGGTGGGCTACGAGCAGTACTTC.

The chain uses TRBV7-9 and TRBJ1-1, with D perhaps TRBD1 (5 bases). V dropped 4 bases and J dropped 6 bases, with 15 bases sitting between them. CDR1 SEHNR and CDR2 FQNEAQ come from the germline V gene (reference sequence). The CDR3 runs 14 residues. The CDR3 sequence: CASSSGQVGSEAFF. CDR3 coding DNA: TGTGCCAGCAGCTCAGGACAAGTAGGATCTGAAGCTTTCTTT.

V gene TRBV6-5 combines with J gene TRBJ2-3, with D hard to call. V lost 8 bases, J lost 8 bases, and 11 bases lay in between. The germline gives CDR1 MNHEY, CDR2 SVGAGI. CDR3 length equals 11 residues. The CDR3 nucleotides read TGTGCCAGCGGTAGAGATCGTACGCAGTATTTT. Translated, it gives CASGRDRTQYF.

V gene TRBV30 combines with J gene TRBJ1-1; a possible D gene is TRBD1 (5 bases). The CDR3 is 15 amino acids. Between the trimmed V and J ends, which lost 0 bases and 5 bases, there was a span of 16 bases. From germline, CDR1 is GTSNPN and CDR2 SVGIG (reference sequence). The DNA of the CDR3 is TGTGCCTGGAGTGTACAAGGGAGGAGGGGTACTGAAGCTTTCTTT. Residues: CAWSVQGRRGTEAFF.

The chain uses TRBV19 and TRBJ1-2; no definite D call. The V gene's germline CDR1 is LNHDA and CDR2 SQIVND (reference sequence). The CDR3 has 13 amino acids. V was clipped by 5 bases and J by 6 bases, with 13 bases between them. CDR3 DNA sequence: TGTGCCAGTAGTTTTAAATGGGGAGATGGCTACACCTTC. Its translation is CASSFKWGDGYTF.

This clone was seen a handful of times. The CDR3 is CASSDELYDSPLHF. In DNA, the CDR3 is TGTGCCAGCAGTGACGAGCTCTACGATTCACCCCTCCACTTT. This chain uses TRBV6-4 with TRBJ1-6; D remains ambiguous. Deletions cut 2 bases from V and 8 bases from J, with 10 bases between. The CDR3 is 14 residues long. Germline CDR1 MRHNA, CDR2 SNTAGT.

The chain employs TRBV19 and TRBJ2-7; D possibly corresponds to TRBD2 (6 bases). Trimming removed 5 bases at V and 3 bases at J, with 11 bases between. This CDR3 is built from 13 residues. The germline V gene has CDR1 LNHDA and CDR2 SQIVND (reference sequence). DNA of the CDR3: TGTGCCAGTAGTCCAGCGGGCTTCTACGAGCAGTACTTC. It specifies CASSPAGFYEQYF.

This clone was seen only a few times. The chain couples TRBV12-3 or TRBV12-4 to TRBJ2-7; D remains unclear. This CDR3 has 12 residues. Trimming removed 3 bases at V and 8 bases at J, with 11 bases between. CDR3 sequence: CASSLGPVQQYF. Written as DNA, the CDR3 is TGTGCCAGCAGTTTGGGCCCGGTTCAGCAGTACTTC.

Here the CDR3 reads CAISTGTSGNTIYF. The DNA of the CDR3 is TGTGCCATATCGACAGGGACCTCTGGAAACACCATATATTTT. The J gene is TRBJ1-3, the V gene TRBV2; 7 nucleotides agree with TRBD1. Losses at the gene ends were 10 bases for V and 0 bases for J; bases not matched to a gene: 6. CDR1 and CDR2 (germline): SNHLY, FYNNEI. The CDR3 runs 14 residues.

This chain links TRBV5-1 with TRBJ2-1; 9 nucleotides line up with TRBD1. In germline, CDR1 is SGHRS, CDR2 YFSETQ. The CDR3 has 15 residues. Trimming removed 4 bases from V and 1 base from J; junction bases left unmatched: 3. CDR3: CASSRTGVSYNEQFF. CDR3 nucleotide sequence: TGCGCCAGCAGCCGGACAGGGGTTTCCTACAATGAGCAGTTCTTC.

V is TRBV4-3 and J is TRBJ2-2; weak D call: TRBD1 (6 bases). Trimming cost V 1 base and J 4 bases, with 10 bases left between them. CDR3 length: 15 residues. Germline CDR1 and CDR2: LGHNA and YSLEER. The DNA for the CDR3 is TGCGCCAGCAGCCAAGGTCGGACAGTCACCGGGGAGCTGTTTTTT. Its protein is CASSQGRTVTGELFF.

This clone came up once. The rearrangement links TRBV27 to TRBJ1-1, with TRBD1 matching over 9 bases. There are 15 residues in the CDR3. The germline V gene has CDR1 MNHEY and CDR2 SMNVEV (reference sequence). Losses at the gene ends were 6 bases for V and 3 bases for J; bases not matched to a gene: 8. CDR3 in amino acids: CASRTGTGIYTEAFF. The CDR3 DNA reads as TGTGCCAGCAGGACCGGGACAGGGATTTACACTGAAGCTTTCTTT.

The chain combines TRBV5-1 with TRBJ1-6; a weak D match, TRBD1 (6 bases). Trimming took off 0 bases at V and 7 bases at J, with 14 bases between the two ends. The CDR3 loop spans 16 amino acids. The germline V gene encodes CDR1 SGHRS and CDR2 YFSETQ. The CDR3: CASSLDGGPTNSPLHF. In nucleotides, the CDR3 is TGCGCCAGCAGCTTGGACGGGGGGCCTACCAATTCACCCCTCCACTTT.

This clone was observed a single time. The chain employs TRBV30 and TRBJ1-6; a possible D gene is TRBD1 (5 bases). V lost 2 bases, J lost 8 bases, and 16 bases lay in between. Germline-derived CDR1 and CDR2 are GTSNPN and SVGIG (reference sequence). This CDR3 contains 15 residues. The CDR3 region is CAWSTEAGDYSPLHF. The CDR3 region has the DNA TGTGCCTGGAGTACGGAGGCGGGGGATTATTCACCCCTCCACTTT.

Remarks on this clone: A read error may produce the germline difference seen at one junction end. The CDR3 region is CVSSEFKQGNEQFF. The CDR3 DNA reads as TGTGTCAGCAGTGAATTCAAACAGGGAAATGAGCAGTTCTTC. The chain uses TRBV6-1 and TRBJ2-1; D possibly corresponds to TRBD1 (6 bases). Germline CDR1 MNHNS, CDR2 SASEGT. The CDR3 runs 14 residues.

The V and J genes are TRBV30 and TRBJ2-7; D gene uncertain. The CDR3 covers 11 residues. Per germline, CDR1 GTSNPN and CDR2 SVGIG (reference sequence). V lost 2 bases to trimming and J lost 3 bases, with 5 bases between them. CDR3 coding DNA: TGTGCCTGGAGTTATCTCTACGAGCAGTACTTC. This codes for CAWSYLYEQYF.

V and J are TRBV24-1 and TRBJ2-5; 13 bases are shared with TRBD2. After removal of 5 bases from V and 5 bases from J, the junction contained 7 bases not matched to a gene. This CDR3 region has 16 residues. The germline V gene has CDR1 KGHDR and CDR2 SFDVKD. The CDR3 bases are TGTGCCACCAGTGTCCGCGGACTAGCGGGAGTGGAGACCCAGTACTTC. Translated, it gives CATSVRGLAGVETQYF.

This chain uses TRBV30 with TRBJ2-7, with 8 bases fitting TRBD1. CDR1 is GTSNPN, CDR2 SVGIG, per germline (reference sequence). Losses at the gene ends were 5 bases for V and 0 bases for J; bases not matched to a gene: 6. The CDR3 totals 14 residues. The CDR3 is CAWDRGPTSYEQYF. Written as DNA, the CDR3 is TGTGCCTGGGACAGGGGACCTACCTCCTACGAGCAGTACTTC.

The V and J genes are TRBV3-1 (or the pseudogene TRBV3-2) and TRBJ2-7; 7 bases match TRBD2. V shed 2 bases and J 5 bases; nucleotides not matched to a gene: 6. The CDR3 spans 14 residues. CDR1 is LGHDT, CDR2 YNNKEL, per germline (reference sequence). The CDR3 DNA sequence: TGTGCCAGCAGCCAATGGGGGACTAATGACGAGCAGTACTTC. Its translation is CASSQWGTNDEQYF.

V and J are TRBV5-1 and TRBJ1-1, with 7 bases fitting TRBD1. From germline, CDR1 is SGHRS and CDR2 YFSETQ. The CDR3 consists of 14 residues. The J segment lost 5 bases and the V segment lost 0 bases, leaving 4 bases of the junction unmatched. For the CDR3, the DNA is TGCGCCAGCAGCTTGGAGGGGGCTGGGACTGAAGCTTTCTTT. Protein product: CASSLEGAGTEAFF.

This sequence joins TRBV19 and TRBJ2-1; TRBD1 might be the D (6 bases). The CDR3 has 15 amino acids. Germline values: CDR1 LNHDA, CDR2 SQIVND (reference sequence). V was shortened by 1 base and J by 4 bases, with 11 bases between the two germline ends. The DNA of the CDR3 is TGTGCCAGTAGTATAGTTCAGGGGCCTTACAATGAGCAGTTCTTC. Protein: CASSIVQGPYNEQFF.

The chain joins TRBV6-5 to TRBJ2-5, with 8 bases fitting TRBD1. Unmatched junction bases numbered 7, after V lost 2 bases and J lost 5 bases. The CDR3 has 15 residues. Germline V gives CDR1 MNHEY, CDR2 SVGAGI. Here the CDR3 DNA reads TGTGCCAGCAGTTACCGGACAGGGCTTGCGGAGACCCAGTACTTC. Amino acids: CASSYRTGLAETQYF.

CDR3 amino acids: CAISYQNRGSGANVLTF. In DNA, the CDR3 is TGTGCCATCAGTTACCAAAACCGGGGATCTGGGGCCAACGTCCTGACTTTC. V and J are TRBV10-3 and TRBJ2-6, with D perhaps TRBD2 (5 bases). CDR3 length: 17 residues. Germline lookup yields CDR1 ENHRY and CDR2 SYGVKD. Deletions cut 5 bases from V and 1 base from J, with 15 bases between.